This T cell receptor (beta chain) was captured by sequencing in a study of T cell responses to AZD1222 COVID-19 vaccine. Points from the study as a whole: Per reports, nearly half of all spike-specific TCRs target regions that are unmutated in variants. White British people made up most donors, females outnumbered males, and clonal diversity was possibly underestimated.

A remark on this clone: Its target is not known.

The CDR3 is 17 residues long. CDR1 and CDR2 (germline): SGHTA, FQGNSA. The V gene end was trimmed by 5 bases and the J gene end by 0 bases; junction bases not matched to a gene: 9. Generated by immunoSEQ multiplex PCR, the TCRdb table keeps only in-frame clones and is missing some. In the table there are 140,000 or so clones, 90% to 95% of which are singletons. This TCR came from an adult who received the AZD1222 COVID-19 vaccine. V usage is TRBV7-2 and J usage is TRBJ2-1; 8 bases are a match to TRBD2. Sequencing was performed on peripheral blood, taken 28 days after the second AZD1222 dose. The CDR3 region has the DNA TGTGCCAGCAGCCTCTTCGGGGGGGCGGGCTCCTACAATGAGCAGTTCTTC. It encodes CASSLFGGAGSYNEQFF.